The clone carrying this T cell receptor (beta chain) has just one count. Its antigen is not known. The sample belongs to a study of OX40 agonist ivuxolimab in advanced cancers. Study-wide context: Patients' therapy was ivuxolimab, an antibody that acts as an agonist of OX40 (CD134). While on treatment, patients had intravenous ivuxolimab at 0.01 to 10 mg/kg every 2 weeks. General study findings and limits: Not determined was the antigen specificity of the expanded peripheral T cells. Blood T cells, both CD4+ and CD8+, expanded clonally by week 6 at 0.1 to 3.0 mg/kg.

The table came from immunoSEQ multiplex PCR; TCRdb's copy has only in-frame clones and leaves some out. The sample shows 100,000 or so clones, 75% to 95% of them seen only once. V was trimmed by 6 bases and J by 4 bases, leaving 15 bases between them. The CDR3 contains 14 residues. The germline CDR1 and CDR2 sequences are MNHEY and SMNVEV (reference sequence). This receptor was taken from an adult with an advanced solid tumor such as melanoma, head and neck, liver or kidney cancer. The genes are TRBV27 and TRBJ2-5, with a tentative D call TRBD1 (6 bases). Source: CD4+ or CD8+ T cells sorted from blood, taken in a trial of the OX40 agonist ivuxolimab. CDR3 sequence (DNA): TGTGCCAGCAGCGAAACAGGGTACGGAGAGACCCAGTACTTC. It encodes CASSETGYGETQYF.